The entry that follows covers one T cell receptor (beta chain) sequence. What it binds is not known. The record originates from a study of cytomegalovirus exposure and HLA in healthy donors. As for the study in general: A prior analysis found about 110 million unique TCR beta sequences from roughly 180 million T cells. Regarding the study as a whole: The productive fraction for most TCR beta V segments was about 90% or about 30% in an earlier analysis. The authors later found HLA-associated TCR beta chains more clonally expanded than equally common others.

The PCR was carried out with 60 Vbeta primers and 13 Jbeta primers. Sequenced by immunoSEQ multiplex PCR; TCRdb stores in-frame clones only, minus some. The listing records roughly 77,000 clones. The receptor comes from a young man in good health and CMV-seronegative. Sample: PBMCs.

CDR3 protein: CASSLVPLERGGRRGAYNEQFF. DNA for the CDR3: TGCGCCAGCAGCTTGGTCCCCTTGGAGCGGGGGGGCCGGAGAGGGGCCTACAATGAGCAGTTCTTC. The chain couples TRBV5-1 to TRBJ2-1; 10 bases match TRBD2. CDR1 SGHRS and CDR2 YFSETQ come from the germline V gene. The ends lost 0 bases at V and 2 bases at J; junction bases unmatched: 20. The CDR3 is 22 residues long.